This TCR beta chain appears in the sequencing data of a study of T cells after yellow fever vaccination. Study-wide context: The fractions with low cell numbers were processed using SMART-Seq v4 Ultra Low Input.

Broader study findings: Most primary-vaccination clones reappeared after the booster (around 95% CD4, approximately 88% CD8). Weaker, the secondary response had a peak occurring faster, on day 5 versus 15.

Making TCR cDNA involved 5'RACE template switching, which added UMIs and a universal primer site. TCRdb passed the 5' RACE reads through MiXCR, listing each CDR3 protein once. The sample lists 250,000 to 400,000 distinct CDR3 sequences; approximately 4.5% were seen once. This clonotype occurred many times. The antigen is not known. The sequence came from a man younger than 35 who received the YFV17D yellow fever vaccine. Sequencing used PBMCs, obtained 15 days after the yellow fever booster vaccination.

Here the CDR3 reads CAISESRLGETQYF. As DNA, the CDR3 is TGTGCCATCAGTGAGTCCCGGTTGGGAGAGACCCAGTACTTC. This sequence joins TRBV10-3 and TRBJ2-5; D not certain. This CDR3 has 14 residues. Germline V lookup: CDR1 ENHRY, CDR2 SYGVKD. V was cut by 0 bases and J by 4 bases, with 9 bases left in between.